A selection of T cell receptor beta chains follows, all from one sample in a study of T cells after yellow fever vaccination. One entry per CDR3 protein results from TCRdb running MiXCR on the 5' RACE reads. The repertoire holds approximately 250,000 distinct CDR3 sequences, with approximately 6.8% as singletons. The sample in question was CD4+ T cells sorted from PBMCs, obtained on the day of the yellow fever booster vaccination. Source of these receptors: a man in his thirties or forties who received the YFV17D yellow fever vaccine. Both conserved end residues are part of each CDR3. A D gene is named only where the DNA matches it firmly. The size entry is marked missing in some rows and otherwise reads once, few, many or a size class.

J gene: TRBJ2-3
D gene: TRBD2
CDR3 length: 12
V gene: TRBV20-1
clone size: many
CDR3 DNA: TGCAGTGCTAGAGGGGAGGGGCGTACGCAGTATTTT
CDR3 protein: CSARGEGRTQYF

J gene: TRBJ1-2
D gene: TRBD1
CDR3 length: 14
V gene: TRBV5-1
clone size: many
CDR3 DNA: TGCGCCAGCAGCACGGGACAGCCAAACTATGGCTACACCTTC
CDR3 protein: CASSTGQPNYGYTF

J gene: TRBJ2-7
D gene: TRBD1
CDR3 length: 17
V gene: TRBV5-1
clone size: few
CDR3 DNA: TGCGCCAGCAGCTTTTCGACAGGGGACCTGTCCCGGGGCGAGCAGTACTTC
CDR3 protein: CASSFSTGDLSRGEQYF

J gene: TRBJ2-1
D gene: TRBD2
CDR3 length: 14
V gene: TRBV6-5
clone size: many
CDR3 DNA: TGTGCCAGCAGAATAGCGGGACGGGGAGGTGAGCAGTTCTTC
CDR3 protein: CASRIAGRGGEQFF

J gene: TRBJ2-3
D gene: .
CDR3 length: 16
V gene: TRBV4-2
clone size: few
CDR3 DNA: TGTGCCAGCAGCCAAGACCCCACGGGAGGCACAGATACGCAGTATTTT
CDR3 protein: CASSQDPTGGTDTQYF

J gene: TRBJ2-1
D gene: .
CDR3 length: 16
V gene: TRBV5-1
clone size: many
CDR3 DNA: TGCGCCAGCAGCTTGGTGGGGACTGGAATAAACAATGAGCAGTTCTTC
CDR3 protein: CASSLVGTGINNEQFF

J gene: TRBJ1-2
D gene: .
CDR3 length: 13
V gene: TRBV20-1
clone size: .
CDR3 DNA: TGCAGTGCTTCGGGCATAGCCTCAGGTGGCTACACCTTC
CDR3 protein: CSASGIASGGYTF

J gene: TRBJ2-7
D gene: TRBD2
CDR3 length: 13
V gene: TRBV29-1
clone size: .
CDR3 DNA: TGCAGCGTCAGCGGCGGGAGAGGCTACGAGCAGTACTTC
CDR3 protein: CSVSGGRGYEQYF

J gene: TRBJ2-3
D gene: .
CDR3 length: 14
V gene: TRBV23-1
clone size: few
CDR3 DNA: TGCGCCAGCTCCGTGTCCAGGCACACAGATACGCAGTATTTT
CDR3 protein: CASSVSRHTDTQYF

J gene: TRBJ2-3
D gene: TRBD2
CDR3 length: 17
V gene: TRBV28
clone size: .
CDR3 DNA: TGTGCCAGCAGTTTCCTCGGACTAGCGGGGGGCACAGATACGCAGTATTTT
CDR3 protein: CASSFLGLAGGTDTQYF

J gene: TRBJ2-3
D gene: TRBD2
CDR3 length: 16
V gene: TRBV7-9
clone size: few
CDR3 DNA: TGTGCCAGCAGCTTACGGGCGGGAGGGCCCGCAGATACGCAGTATTTT
CDR3 protein: CASSLRAGGPADTQYF

J gene: TRBJ2-7
D gene: .
CDR3 length: 16
V gene: TRBV5-1
clone size: many
CDR3 DNA: TGCGCCAGCTGCAGGTCGCCAGGGTTATCCAGTGGCGAGCAGTACTTC
CDR3 protein: CASCRSPGLSSGEQYF

J gene: TRBJ2-1
D gene: .
CDR3 length: 15
V gene: TRBV4-3
clone size: many
CDR3 DNA: TGCGCCAGCAGCCTCCGACGAGGTTTATACAATGAGCAGTTCTTC
CDR3 protein: CASSLRRGLYNEQFF

J gene: TRBJ2-2
D gene: TRBD1
CDR3 length: 13
V gene: TRBV14
clone size: many
CDR3 DNA: TGTGCCAGCAGCTTGACAGGGACCGGGGAGCTGTTTTTT
CDR3 protein: CASSLTGTGELFF

J gene: TRBJ2-1
D gene: TRBD2
CDR3 length: 13
V gene: TRBV7-2
clone size: .
CDR3 DNA: TGTGCCAGCAGCTCGCGGACTAGCAGTGAGCAGTTCTTC
CDR3 protein: CASSSRTSSEQFF

J gene: TRBJ2-4
D gene: TRBD2
CDR3 length: 12
V gene: TRBV20-1
clone size: many
CDR3 DNA: TGCAGTGCTATTTCGGCTAGCGGGAGCCCGTACTTC
CDR3 protein: CSAISASGSPYF

J gene: TRBJ2-6
D gene: TRBD2
CDR3 length: 18
V gene: TRBV12-3/TRBV12-4
clone size: .
CDR3 DNA: TGTGCCAGCAGCCCGGGACTATCCAAAGTCCCTGGGGCCAACGTCCTGACTTTC
CDR3 protein: CASSPGLSKVPGANVLTF

J gene: TRBJ2-1
D gene: TRBD2
CDR3 length: 16
V gene: TRBV5-5
clone size: .
CDR3 DNA: TGTGCCAGCAGTACCCCAAAGCGGGAGTTCTCACCTGAGCAGTTCTTC
CDR3 protein: CASSTPKREFSPEQFF

J gene: TRBJ2-5
D gene: TRBD1
CDR3 length: 15
V gene: TRBV28
clone size: few
CDR3 DNA: TGTGCCAGCAGTTTCGGACAGGTCGGGTCGAAGACCCAGTACTTC
CDR3 protein: CASSFGQVGSKTQYF

J gene: TRBJ2-3
D gene: .
CDR3 length: 14
V gene: TRBV20-1
clone size: many
CDR3 DNA: TGCAGTGCTAGATCTCAGAGTGTTCGGGATACGCAGTATTTT
CDR3 protein: CSARSQSVRDTQYF

J gene: TRBJ2-1
D gene: TRBD2
CDR3 length: 16
V gene: TRBV4-3
clone size: few
CDR3 DNA: TGCGCCAGCAGCCAAGATGTGGGGGGGTCCTACAATGAGCAGTTCTTC
CDR3 protein: CASSQDVGGSYNEQFF

J gene: TRBJ1-1
D gene: .
CDR3 length: 12
V gene: TRBV24-1
clone size: .
CDR3 DNA: TGTGCCACCAGTGATTGGGGAGCTGAAGCTTTCTTT
CDR3 protein: CATSDWGAEAFF

J gene: TRBJ2-7
D gene: .
CDR3 length: 14
V gene: TRBV20-1
clone size: .
CDR3 DNA: TGCAGTGCGAGCCTGAGAGTGGGGATTTACGAGCAGTACTTC
CDR3 protein: CSASLRVGIYEQYF

J gene: TRBJ2-1
D gene: .
CDR3 length: 15
V gene: TRBV7-3
clone size: .
CDR3 DNA: TGTGCCAGCAGCTTAACGGCCCAGCGCTACAATGAGCAGTTCTTC
CDR3 protein: CASSLTAQRYNEQFF

J gene: TRBJ1-1
D gene: .
CDR3 length: 14
V gene: TRBV3-1
clone size: few
CDR3 DNA: TGTGCCAGCAGCCAAGTGGCGGGTGGGACTGAAGCTTTCTTT
CDR3 protein: CASSQVAGGTEAFF

J gene: TRBJ2-6
D gene: .
CDR3 length: 14
V gene: TRBV30
clone size: .
CDR3 DNA: TGTGCCTGGAGTCGGGGAGCTGGGGCCAACGTCCTGACTTTC
CDR3 protein: CAWSRGAGANVLTF

J gene: TRBJ2-5
D gene: TRBD2
CDR3 length: 15
V gene: TRBV7-2
clone size: .
CDR3 DNA: TGTGCCAGCAGCTGGGGGGGACTAGCGGAAGAGACCCAGTACTTC
CDR3 protein: CASSWGGLAEETQYF

J gene: TRBJ2-1
D gene: .
CDR3 length: 16
V gene: TRBV18
clone size: few
CDR3 DNA: TGTGCCAGCTCACCCCTTTTTGGGGCGTACCACAATGAGCAGTTCTTC
CDR3 protein: CASSPLFGAYHNEQFF

J gene: TRBJ2-5
D gene: .
CDR3 length: 14
V gene: TRBV7-8
clone size: .
CDR3 DNA: TGTGCCAGCAGCTTAGCTCCGGTTCAAGAGACCCAGTACTTC
CDR3 protein: CASSLAPVQETQYF

J gene: TRBJ2-7
D gene: TRBD2
CDR3 length: 18
V gene: TRBV4-2
clone size: many
CDR3 DNA: TGTGCCAGCAGCCAAGAGGGAATTGGAGGCGGGAGGGCCGGCGAGCAGTACTTC
CDR3 protein: CASSQEGIGGGRAGEQYF

J gene: TRBJ2-3
D gene: .
CDR3 length: 13
V gene: TRBV29-1
clone size: .
CDR3 DNA: TGCAGCGTTACGCGGAGCACCGCGGATACGCAGTATTTT
CDR3 protein: CSVTRSTADTQYF

J gene: TRBJ2-5
D gene: TRBD1
CDR3 length: 14
V gene: TRBV14
clone size: .
CDR3 DNA: TGTGCCAGCAGCCAAGGGACAGGGGGAGAGACCCAGTACTTC
CDR3 protein: CASSQGTGGETQYF

J gene: TRBJ2-3
D gene: .
CDR3 length: 13
V gene: TRBV7-2
clone size: .
CDR3 DNA: TGTGCCAGCAGCTTGAATATAGCGGATACGCAGTATTTT
CDR3 protein: CASSLNIADTQYF

J gene: TRBJ2-7
D gene: .
CDR3 length: 14
V gene: TRBV6-2/TRBV6-3
clone size: few
CDR3 DNA: TGTGCCAGCACAGAATCAGGGAGTCCCGACGAGCAGTACTTC
CDR3 protein: CASTESGSPDEQYF

J gene: TRBJ2-7
D gene: .
CDR3 length: 16
V gene: TRBV12-3/TRBV12-4
clone size: many
CDR3 DNA: TGTGCCAGCAGTTCATTCGCGCGGACCTCCTCCTACGAGCAGTACTTC
CDR3 protein: CASSSFARTSSYEQYF

J gene: TRBJ2-7
D gene: .
CDR3 length: 13
V gene: TRBV6-5
clone size: .
CDR3 DNA: TGTGCCAGCAGTTCGGGCCGAACCTACGAGCAGTACTTC
CDR3 protein: CASSSGRTYEQYF

J gene: TRBJ2-1
D gene: TRBD1
CDR3 length: 17
V gene: TRBV9
clone size: .
CDR3 DNA: TGTGCCAGCAGCGTAGGTCCCGGGACAGTCTCGGAGAGTGAGCAGTTCTTC
CDR3 protein: CASSVGPGTVSESEQFF

J gene: TRBJ1-3
D gene: .
CDR3 length: 16
V gene: TRBV30
clone size: many
CDR3 DNA: TGTGCCTGGAGTGTATCTTTGCTCAGCTCTGGAAACACCATATATTTT
CDR3 protein: CAWSVSLLSSGNTIYF

J gene: TRBJ2-3
D gene: .
CDR3 length: 13
V gene: TRBV7-2
clone size: few
CDR3 DNA: TGTGCCAGCAGCTACGGGACCCGAGATACGCAGTATTTT
CDR3 protein: CASSYGTRDTQYF

J gene: TRBJ2-1
D gene: .
CDR3 length: 12
V gene: TRBV18
clone size: .
CDR3 DNA: TGTGCCAGCTCACCAAAGGAGAATGAGCAGTTCTTC
CDR3 protein: CASSPKENEQFF

J gene: TRBJ2-5
D gene: .
CDR3 length: 13
V gene: TRBV9
clone size: many
CDR3 DNA: TGTGCCAGCAGCGTTGACTTAGGAGAGACCCAGTACTTC
CDR3 protein: CASSVDLGETQYF

J gene: TRBJ2-1
D gene: .
CDR3 length: 15
V gene: TRBV12-3/TRBV12-4
clone size: many
CDR3 DNA: TGTGCCAGCAGCCCCGGGTCCACCCCTCACAATGAGCAGTTCTTC
CDR3 protein: CASSPGSTPHNEQFF

J gene: TRBJ1-2
D gene: TRBD1
CDR3 length: 14
V gene: TRBV10-3
clone size: few
CDR3 DNA: TGTGCCATCAGTGGCCAGGGGGGGAACTATGGCTACACCTTC
CDR3 protein: CAISGQGGNYGYTF

J gene: TRBJ2-3
D gene: .
CDR3 length: 13
V gene: TRBV5-1
clone size: .
CDR3 DNA: TGCGCCAGCAGTTCGCCCATGATGGCAGCGCAGTATTTT
CDR3 protein: CASSSPMMAAQYF

J gene: TRBJ1-3
D gene: .
CDR3 length: 15
V gene: TRBV20-1
clone size: .
CDR3 DNA: TGCAGTGCTAGATTAGTCGGCCTGTCTGGAAACACCATATATTTT
CDR3 protein: CSARLVGLSGNTIYF

J gene: TRBJ2-5
D gene: .
CDR3 length: 14
V gene: TRBV5-1
clone size: many
CDR3 DNA: TGCGCCAGCGACTTGATCAGGGGTCAAGAGACCCAGTACTTC
CDR3 protein: CASDLIRGQETQYF

J gene: TRBJ2-7
D gene: .
CDR3 length: 16
V gene: TRBV5-1
clone size: many
CDR3 DNA: TGCGCCAGCAGTCTCCCTCGGGACACCTCTTTCTACGAGCAGTACTTC
CDR3 protein: CASSLPRDTSFYEQYF

J gene: TRBJ1-2
D gene: .
CDR3 length: 16
V gene: TRBV21-1
clone size: few
CDR3 DNA: TGTGCCAGCAGCAAAGGGGTATCCTCCGATAACTATGGCTACACCTTC
CDR3 protein: CASSKGVSSDNYGYTF

J gene: TRBJ2-7
D gene: TRBD1
CDR3 length: 16
V gene: TRBV7-2
clone size: .
CDR3 DNA: TGTGCCAGCAGCTTAACCTCGACAGGGCTGGGCAACGAGCAGTACTTC
CDR3 protein: CASSLTSTGLGNEQYF

J gene: TRBJ2-7
D gene: TRBD1
CDR3 length: 17
V gene: TRBV27
clone size: many
CDR3 DNA: TGTGCCAGCAGTTTATCCCCCCCGACAGGGGGGGTATACGAGCAGTACTTC
CDR3 protein: CASSLSPPTGGVYEQYF

J gene: TRBJ2-3
D gene: .
CDR3 length: 14
V gene: TRBV10-3
clone size: .
CDR3 DNA: TGTGCCATCAGTGATCAGCGGTCCACAGATACGCAGTATTTT
CDR3 protein: CAISDQRSTDTQYF

J gene: TRBJ1-6
D gene: TRBD1
CDR3 length: 15
V gene: TRBV12-3/TRBV12-4
clone size: few
CDR3 DNA: TGTGCCAGCACCCGCACGGGACAGGGTAATTCACCCCTCCACTTT
CDR3 protein: CASTRTGQGNSPLHF

J gene: TRBJ2-5
D gene: .
CDR3 length: 12
V gene: TRBV18
clone size: many
CDR3 DNA: TGTGCCAGCTCACCGGGGATAGAGACCCAGTACTTC
CDR3 protein: CASSPGIETQYF

J gene: TRBJ1-6
D gene: .
CDR3 length: 15
V gene: TRBV7-2
clone size: .
CDR3 DNA: TGTGCCAGCAGCTCCCTGGGACAAACTCCTACGCCCCTCCACTTT
CDR3 protein: CASSSLGQTPTPLHF

J gene: TRBJ1-5
D gene: .
CDR3 length: 13
V gene: TRBV12-3/TRBV12-4
clone size: many
CDR3 DNA: TGTGCCAGCAGTAACAGGGAGGATCAGCCCCAGCATTTT
CDR3 protein: CASSNREDQPQHF

J gene: TRBJ2-1
D gene: TRBD2
CDR3 length: 16
V gene: TRBV6-1
clone size: .
CDR3 DNA: TGTGCCAGCAGGGCCGGGACTAGCGGGTCATACAATGAGCAGTTCTTC
CDR3 protein: CASRAGTSGSYNEQFF